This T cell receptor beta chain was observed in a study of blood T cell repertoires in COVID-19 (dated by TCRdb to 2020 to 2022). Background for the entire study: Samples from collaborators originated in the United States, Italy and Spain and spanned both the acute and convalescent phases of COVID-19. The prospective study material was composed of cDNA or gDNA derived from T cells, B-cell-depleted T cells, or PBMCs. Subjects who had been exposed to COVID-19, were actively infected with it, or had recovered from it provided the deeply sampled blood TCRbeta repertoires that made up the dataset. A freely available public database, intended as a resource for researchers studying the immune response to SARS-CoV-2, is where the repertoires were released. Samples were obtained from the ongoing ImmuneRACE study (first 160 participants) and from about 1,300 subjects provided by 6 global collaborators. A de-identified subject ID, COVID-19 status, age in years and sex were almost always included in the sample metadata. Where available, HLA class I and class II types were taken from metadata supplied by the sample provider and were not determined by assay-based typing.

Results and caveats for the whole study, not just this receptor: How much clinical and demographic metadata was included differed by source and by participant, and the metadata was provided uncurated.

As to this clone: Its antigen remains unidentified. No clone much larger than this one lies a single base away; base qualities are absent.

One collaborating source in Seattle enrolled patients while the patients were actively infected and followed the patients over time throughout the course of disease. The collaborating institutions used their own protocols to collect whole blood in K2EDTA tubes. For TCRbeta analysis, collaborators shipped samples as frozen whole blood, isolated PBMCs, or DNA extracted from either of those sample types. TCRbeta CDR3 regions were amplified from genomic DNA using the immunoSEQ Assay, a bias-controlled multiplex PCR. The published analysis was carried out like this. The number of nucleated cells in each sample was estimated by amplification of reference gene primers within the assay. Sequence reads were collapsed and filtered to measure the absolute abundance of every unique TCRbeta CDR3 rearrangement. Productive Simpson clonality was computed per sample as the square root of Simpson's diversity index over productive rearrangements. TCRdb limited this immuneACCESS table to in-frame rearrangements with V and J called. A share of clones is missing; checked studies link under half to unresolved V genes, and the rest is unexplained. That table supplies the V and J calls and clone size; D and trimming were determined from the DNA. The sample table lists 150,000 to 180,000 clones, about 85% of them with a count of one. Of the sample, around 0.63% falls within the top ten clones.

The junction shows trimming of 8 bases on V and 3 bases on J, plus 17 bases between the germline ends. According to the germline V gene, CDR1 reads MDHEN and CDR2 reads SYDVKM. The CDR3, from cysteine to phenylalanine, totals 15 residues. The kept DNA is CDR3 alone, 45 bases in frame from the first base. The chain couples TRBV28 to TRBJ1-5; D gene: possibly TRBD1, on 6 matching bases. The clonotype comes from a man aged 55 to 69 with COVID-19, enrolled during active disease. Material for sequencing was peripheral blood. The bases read TGTGCCAGCCTCAGGCTTTCAGGGGACAATCAGCCCCAGCATTTT. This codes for CASLRLSGDNQPQHF. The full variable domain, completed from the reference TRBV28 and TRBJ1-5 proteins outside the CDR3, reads DVKVTQSSRYLVKRTGEKVFLECVQDMDHENMFWYRQDPGLGLRLIYFSYDVKMKEKGDIPEGYSVSREKKERFSLILESASTNQTSMYLCASLRLSGDNQPQHFGDGTRLSIL.